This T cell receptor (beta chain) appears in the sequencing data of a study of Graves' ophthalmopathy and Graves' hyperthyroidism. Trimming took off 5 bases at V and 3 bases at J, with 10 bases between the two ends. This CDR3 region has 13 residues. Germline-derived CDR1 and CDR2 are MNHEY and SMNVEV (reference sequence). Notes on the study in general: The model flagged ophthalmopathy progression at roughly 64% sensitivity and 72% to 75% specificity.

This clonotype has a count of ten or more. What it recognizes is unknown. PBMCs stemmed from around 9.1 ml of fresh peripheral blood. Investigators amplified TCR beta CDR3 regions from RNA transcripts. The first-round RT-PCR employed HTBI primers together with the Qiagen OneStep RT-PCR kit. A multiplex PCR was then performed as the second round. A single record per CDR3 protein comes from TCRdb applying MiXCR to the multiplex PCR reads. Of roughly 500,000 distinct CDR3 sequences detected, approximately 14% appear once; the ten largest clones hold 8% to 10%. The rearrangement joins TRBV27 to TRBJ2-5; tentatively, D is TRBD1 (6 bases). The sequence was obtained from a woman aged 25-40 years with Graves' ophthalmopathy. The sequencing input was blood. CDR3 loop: CASSQRTEETQYF. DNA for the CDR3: TGTGCCAGCAGTCAGAGGACAGAAGAGACCCAGTACTTC.